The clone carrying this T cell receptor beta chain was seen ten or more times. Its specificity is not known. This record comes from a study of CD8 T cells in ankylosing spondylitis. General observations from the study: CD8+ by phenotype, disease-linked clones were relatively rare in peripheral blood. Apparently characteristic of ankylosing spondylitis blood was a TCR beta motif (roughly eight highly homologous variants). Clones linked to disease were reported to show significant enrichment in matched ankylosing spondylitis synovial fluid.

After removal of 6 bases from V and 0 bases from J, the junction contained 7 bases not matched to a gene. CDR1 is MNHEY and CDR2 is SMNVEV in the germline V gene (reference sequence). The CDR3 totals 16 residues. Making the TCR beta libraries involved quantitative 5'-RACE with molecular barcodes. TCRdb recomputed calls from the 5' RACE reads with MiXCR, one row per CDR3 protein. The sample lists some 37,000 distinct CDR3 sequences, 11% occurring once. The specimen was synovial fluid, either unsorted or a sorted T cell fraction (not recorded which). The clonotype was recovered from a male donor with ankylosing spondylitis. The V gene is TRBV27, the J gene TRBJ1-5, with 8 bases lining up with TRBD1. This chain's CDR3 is CASRSGQANSNQPQHF. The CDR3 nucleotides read TGTGCCAGCAGATCGGGACAGGCCAATAGCAATCAGCCCCAGCATTTT.